The 5 T cell receptor beta chains presented below share a single source sample, sequenced in a study of early T cells in non-severe SARS-CoV-2 infection. TCRdb reprocessed the 5' RACE reads via MiXCR and lists one record per CDR3 protein. The sample includes approximately 73,000 distinct CDR3 sequences, around 13% seen only once; the top ten take around 1.1%. What was sequenced was whole blood. The receptors shown here come from an adult who was a healthcare worker with PCR-confirmed SARS-CoV-2 infection or an uninfected control (not recorded which).

This clonotype was recorded a few times. The chain recombines TRBV19 with TRBJ2-1; D is ambiguous. From germline, CDR1 is LNHDA and CDR2 SQIVND (reference sequence). Trimming removed 6 bases from V and 0 bases from J, with 15 bases in between. The CDR3 length is 16 residues. The CDR3 DNA reads as TGTGCCAGTAGGGGAATGGGTTCTAGCTCCTACAATGAGCAGTTCTTC. Protein: CASRGMGSSSYNEQFF.

The chain employs TRBV2 and TRBJ2-5; no clear D gene. This CDR3 region has 13 residues. Trimming cost V 2 bases and J 2 bases, with 6 bases left between them. Germline V CDR1 and CDR2: SNHLY, FYNNEI. CDR3 DNA: TGTGCCAGCAGTGAAAGGCAGCAAGAGACCCAGTACTTC. It specifies CASSERQQETQYF.

This clonotype was counted a few times. The chain links TRBV6-5 to TRBJ1-6, with a tentative D call TRBD1 (5 bases). CDR3 length equals 18 residues. The ends were cut back, 0 bases at V and 6 bases at J, with 18 bases in the middle. Per germline, CDR1 MNHEY and CDR2 SVGAGI. CDR3 DNA: TGTGCCAGCAGTTACTCCCGGGACCTCATTCGGGCTAATTCACCCCTCCACTTT. This codes for CASSYSRDLIRANSPLHF.

This clonotype was counted between two and nine times. The V and J genes are TRBV19 and TRBJ1-5; D is unresolved. This CDR3 is built from 13 residues. Per the germline V gene, CDR1 is LNHDA and CDR2 is SQIVND (reference sequence). Trimming removed 0 bases at V and 14 bases at J, with 14 bases between. DNA for the CDR3: TGTGCCAGTAGTATAGAGGCCCGGAGCCACGAGCATTTT. This sequence encodes CASSIEARSHEHF.

The chain combines TRBV7-2 with TRBJ2-5; 7 nucleotides align to TRBD1. The CDR3 consists of 14 residues. In germline, CDR1 is SGHTA, CDR2 FQGNSA. V lost 5 bases, J lost 4 bases, and 7 bases stayed unmatched. Written as DNA, the CDR3 is TGTGCCAGCAGCACCCGGACAGGCCCAGAGACCCAGTACTTC. It yields the protein CASSTRTGPETQYF.